This T cell receptor beta chain was documented in a study of T cell changes during pregnancy in multiple sclerosis. TCRdb's copy holds only in-frame clones and misses some; the assay was immunoSEQ multiplex PCR. The sample comprises about 70,000 clones, roughly 94% of which are singletons, and 0.58% rests with the top ten. This CDR3 comprises 16 residues. V lost 0 bases and J 2 bases, leaving 11 bases between the germline ends. Germline assignment: CDR1 SGHVS and CDR2 FNYEAQ. The sample was peripheral blood, taken in the third trimester of pregnancy. The chain uses TRBV7-6 and TRBJ2-1; D is possibly TRBD1 (5 bases). The sequence came from a female donor with multiple sclerosis, enrolled in a pregnancy study. CDR3 DNA: TGTGCCAGCAGCTTAGCCTTTGGGGCCCCCTACAATGAGCAGTTCTTC. Protein sequence: CASSLAFGAPYNEQFF.